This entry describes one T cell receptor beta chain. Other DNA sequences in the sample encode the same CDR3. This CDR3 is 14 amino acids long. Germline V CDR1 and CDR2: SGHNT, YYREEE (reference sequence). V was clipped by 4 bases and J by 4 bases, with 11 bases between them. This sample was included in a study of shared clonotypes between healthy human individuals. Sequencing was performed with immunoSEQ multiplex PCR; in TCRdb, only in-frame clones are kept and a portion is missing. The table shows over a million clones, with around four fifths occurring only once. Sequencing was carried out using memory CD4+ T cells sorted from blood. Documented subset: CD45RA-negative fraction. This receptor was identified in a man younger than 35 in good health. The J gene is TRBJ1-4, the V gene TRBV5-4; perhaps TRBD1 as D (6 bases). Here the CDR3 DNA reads TGTGCCAGCAGCCTCCGGACAGATAATGAAAAACTGTTTTTT. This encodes CASSLRTDNEKLFF.